The sequence of this TCR beta chain was determined in a study of blood T cells in healthy people across ages. This clonotype was recorded a few times. Antigen specificity is unknown. V was cut by 1 base and J by 5 bases, with 8 bases left in between. The CDR3 runs 13 residues. The germline V gene encodes CDR1 SGHTA and CDR2 FQGNSA. Findings of the study overall: It was not known whether donors were CMV positive (a possible confounder of expanded clonotype changes).

For the second PCR, which ran for about 7 to 11 cycles, a sample-barcoded 5' primer and a J-beta primer mix were used. MiXCR, run by TCRdb on the 5' RACE reads, gives a single entry per CDR3 protein. Here the sample spans more than 500,000 distinct CDR3 sequences, 25% to 35% being singletons. Another study also made use of these data, one on T cells of mothers and their children.

Sequencing used blood. The chain employs TRBV7-2 and TRBJ1-2; D is undetermined. This TCR derives from a boy younger than 10 in good health. The CDR3 nucleotides are TGTGCCAGCAGCTTAGGACCTACATATGGCTACACCTTC. Protein sequence: CASSLGPTYGYTF. Full variable domain (remainder filled in from reference TRBV7-2 and TRBJ1-2): GAGVSQSPSNKVTEKGKDVELRCDPISGHTALYWYRQSLGQGLEFLIYFQGNSAPDKSGLPSDRFSAERTGGSVSTLTIQRTQQEDSAVYLCASSLGPTYGYTFGSGTRLTVV.